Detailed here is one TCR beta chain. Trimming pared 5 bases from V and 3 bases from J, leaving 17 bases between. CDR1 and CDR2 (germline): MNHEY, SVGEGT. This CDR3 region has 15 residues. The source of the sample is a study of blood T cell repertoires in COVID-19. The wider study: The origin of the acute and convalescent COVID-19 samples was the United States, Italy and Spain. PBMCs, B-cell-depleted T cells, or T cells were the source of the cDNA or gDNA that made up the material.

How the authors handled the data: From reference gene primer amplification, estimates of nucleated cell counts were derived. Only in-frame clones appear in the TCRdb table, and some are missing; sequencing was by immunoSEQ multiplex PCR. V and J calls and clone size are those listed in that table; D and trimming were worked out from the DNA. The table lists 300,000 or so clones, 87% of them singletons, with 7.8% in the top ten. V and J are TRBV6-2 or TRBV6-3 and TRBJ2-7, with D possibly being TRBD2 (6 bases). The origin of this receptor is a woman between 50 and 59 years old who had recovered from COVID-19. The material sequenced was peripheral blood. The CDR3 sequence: CASSPTGTGNYEQYF. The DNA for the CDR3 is TGTGCCAGCAGTCCAACCGGGACTGGGAACTACGAGCAGTACTTC.